The rows below give T cell receptor beta chains drawn from one sample of a study of T cells in Graves' hyperthyroidism and ophthalmopathy. TCRdb processed the multiplex PCR reads anew with MiXCR; each CDR3 protein has one entry. Among around 600,000 distinct CDR3 sequences listed, over 40% were seen once. The sample taken for sequencing was peripheral blood or thyroid tissue (not recorded which). The receptors were gathered from an adult man with Graves' disease, either hyperthyroidism or ophthalmopathy (not recorded which). The CDR3 runs from the conserved cysteine through the conserved F or W. A D gene is named only where the DNA matches it firmly. Clone size is stated in some rows and not others, as once, few, many or a class when expanded.

TRBJ1-5,.,few,TRBV2,TGTGCCAGCAGAGCGGGCGGGGGGCGATCCAATCAGCCCCAGCATTTT,CASRAGGGRSNQPQHF
TRBJ1-2,TRBD1,many,TRBV7-9,TGTGCCAGCAGCCGTCCAGGGGGCTATGGCTACACCTTC,CASSRPGGYGYTF
TRBJ1-1,.,once,TRBV2,TGTGCCAGCCGTCTTGTACAGGGCCAGAGGACTGAAGCTTTCTTT,CASRLVQGQRTEAFF
TRBJ2-2,.,.,TRBV29-1,TGCAGCGTTGATCAAGCATGGGGGACCGGGGAGCTGTTTTTT,CSVDQAWGTGELFF
TRBJ2-6,.,few,TRBV19,TGTGCCAGTAGTATACGAGGTGGGATGGGGGCCAACGTCCTGACTTTC,CASSIRGGMGANVLTF
TRBJ1-2,.,many,TRBV12-3/TRBV12-4,TGTGCCAGCAGTTCAGGTCCCGCTAACTATGGCTACACCTTC,CASSSGPANYGYTF
TRBJ1-2,.,.,TRBV29-1,TGCAGCGTTAGGGACGGGGGGAACCATTTACAGGGTTTAGGAGCTAACTATGGCTACACCTTC,CSVRDGGNHLQGLGANYGYTF
TRBJ2-7,.,many,TRBV7-9,TGTGCCAGCAGCTCCTCAAGGGTCGAGCAGTACTTC,CASSSSRVEQYF
TRBJ2-5,.,.,TRBV5-1,TGCGCCAGCAGCTTGGTCGGGGGGCGGATAGAGACCCAGTACTTC,CASSLVGGRIETQYF
TRBJ2-7,TRBD1,.,TRBV4-2,TGTGCCAGCAGCCAAGATGGGAAGACCGGGACAGGGATCTCCTACGAGCAGTACTTC,CASSQDGKTGTGISYEQYF
TRBJ1-4,.,.,TRBV12-3/TRBV12-4,TGTGCCACCAGTGAGACCGGGAGTTCCGAAAAACTGTTTTTT,CATSETGSSEKLFF
TRBJ1-5,.,.,TRBV19,TGTGCCAGTAGTATAGTTGCCAGGAGCAATCAGCCCCAGCATTTT,CASSIVARSNQPQHF
TRBJ1-2,.,few,TRBV20-1,TGCAGTCTTACAGGGTCGGTGCTGGACTATGGCTACACCTTC,CSLTGSVLDYGYTF
TRBJ1-5,.,.,TRBV5-1,TGCGCCAGCAGCCCAGCCGACGGGGTATCCCCTCAGCCCCAGCATTTT,CASSPADGVSPQPQHF
TRBJ1-5,.,.,TRBV20-1,TGCAGTGCTTTGGGTCGTAGTAGTCAATGGTTAAAGGAGGGTCAGCCCCAGCATTTT,CSALGRSSQWLKEGQPQHF
TRBJ2-7,TRBD2,.,TRBV6-5,TGTGCCAGCAGTTACGGGGTTAGCGGGAGTCTGACCTACGAGCAGTACTTC,CASSYGVSGSLTYEQYF
TRBJ1-1,.,.,TRBV19,TGTGCCAGTAGGGAGGGGGTCTACACTGAAGCTTTCTTT,CASREGVYTEAFF
TRBJ1-2,.,many,TRBV19,TGTGCCAGTAGGGCGGACAGAGAAGTCTATGGCTACACCTTC,CASRADREVYGYTF
TRBJ1-4,.,.,TRBV7-7,TGTGCCAGCAGTTCCTTAGCGGGGGGCGGGAGTGAAAAACTGTTTTTT,CASSSLAGGGSEKLFF
TRBJ1-2,TRBD1,few,TRBV12-3/TRBV12-4,TGTGCCAGCGTTACGACAGGGGGTTATGGTGGCTACACCTTC,CASVTTGGYGGYTF
TRBJ1-3,.,many,TRBV12-3/TRBV12-4,TGTGCCAGCAGTAAACAGGGATCTGGAAACACCATATATTTT,CASSKQGSGNTIYF
TRBJ2-5,TRBD2,.,TRBV20-1,TGCAGTGCTAGACGGGGGGGGCCGGGGACCCAGTACTTC,CSARRGGPGTQYF